Each of the 27 T cell receptor beta chains below was sequenced from the same sample in a study of cytomegalovirus exposure and HLA in healthy donors. The PCR contained 60 Vbeta and 13 Jbeta primers. Clones were read by immunoSEQ multiplex PCR, and TCRdb kept only the in-frame ones, dropping some. Here the sample spans hundreds of thousands of clones, 70% to 90% being singletons. The sample consisted of PBMCs. Receptor source: a girl aged 2 to 10 in good health and CMV-seronegative.

The chain links TRBV2 to TRBJ1-1, with 7 bases matching TRBD1. Unmatched junction bases numbered 11, after V lost 10 bases and J lost 0 bases. CDR1 is SNHLY and CDR2 is FYNNEI in the germline V gene. CDR3 length: 15 residues. The CDR3 DNA reads TGTGCCACCGCGACAGGGTCATTGATGAACACTGAAGCTTTCTTT. Residues: CATATGSLMNTEAFF. The variable domain in full, completed from reference TRBV2 and TRBJ1-1, reads EPEVTQTPSHQVTQMGQEVILRCVPISNHLYFYWYRQILGQKVEFLVSFYNNEISEKSEIFDDQFSVERPDGSNFTLKIRSTKLEDSAMYFCATATGSLMNTEAFFGQGTRLTVV.

This chain connects TRBV6-5 to TRBJ1-6; 9 bases map to TRBD1. Per germline, CDR1 MNHEY and CDR2 SVGAGI. With 4 bases clipped from V and 10 bases from J, the junction kept 8 bases outside the gene matches. The CDR3 has 15 residues. The DNA for the CDR3 is TGTGCCAGCAGTTCCGGGACAGGGCTTGACTCACCCCTCCACTTT. This encodes CASSSGTGLDSPLHF.

The DNA for the CDR3 is TGTGCCAGCAGCTTAGGGGGCAGGCCCTCCTACGAGCAGTACTTC. It codes for CASSLGGRPSYEQYF. This chain joins TRBV13 and TRBJ2-7; unclear D gene. The V gene lost 0 bases and the J gene lost 0 bases, with 9 bases spanning the gap. In germline, CDR1 is PRHDT, CDR2 FYEKMQ (reference sequence). This CDR3 comprises 15 residues.

This chain joins TRBV18 and TRBJ1-1; D is uncertain. The germline V and J ends were trimmed by 3 bases and 1 base, with 6 bases remaining between them. This CDR3 has 13 amino acids. Germline assignment: CDR1 KGHSH and CDR2 LQKENI. CDR3 amino acids: CASSPGKNTEAFF. The CDR3 DNA follows: TGTGCCAGCTCACCGGGCAAGAACACTGAAGCTTTCTTT.

This chain joins TRBV7-2 and TRBJ1-2, with D possibly matching TRBD1 (6 bases). The length of the CDR3 is 14 residues. Germline CDR1 reads SGHTA; CDR2 reads FQGNSA. With 2 bases removed from V and 2 bases from J, the gap between germline ends came to 9 bases. CDR3 amino acids: CASSLTRGNYGYTF. CDR3 coding DNA: TGTGCCAGCAGCTTAACAAGGGGGAACTATGGCTACACCTTC.

V gene TRBV19 combines with J gene TRBJ1-4; possible D gene TRBD1, 6 bases. Germline V CDR1 and CDR2: LNHDA, SQIVND (reference sequence). This CDR3 is 15 amino acids long. Trimming stripped 5 bases from V and 6 bases from J, with 16 bases between. CDR3 sequence (DNA): TGTGCCAGTAGTGGCTCAGGGGCTTACTATGAAAAACTGTTTTTT. Encoded protein: CASSGSGAYYEKLFF.

The chain carries TRBV2 and TRBJ2-1; maybe TRBD2 (7 bases). Germline V gene lookup returns CDR1 SNHLY and CDR2 FYNNEI. This CDR3 comprises 16 residues. The V end was cut by 6 bases, the J end by 7 bases, with 22 bases between. DNA for the CDR3: TGTGCCAGCAGCCAAAAAGGAGGCGGGGGCCTTAATGAGCAGTTCTTC. This codes for CASSQKGGGGLNEQFF.

This sequence joins TRBV29-1 and TRBJ1-1; possibly TRBD1 for D (6 bases). The germline V gene has CDR1 SQVTM and CDR2 ANQGSEA. The CDR3 loop spans 13 amino acids. Deletions cut 5 bases from V and 0 bases from J, with 10 bases between. Here the CDR3 DNA reads TGCAGCGTTTCGACAGGAATGAACACTGAAGCTTTCTTT. It is translated as CSVSTGMNTEAFF.

The chain links TRBV5-1 to TRBJ1-4; 8 bases are a match to TRBD1. Germline CDR1 is SGHRS and CDR2 is YFSETQ. V shed 0 bases and J 10 bases; nucleotides not matched to a gene: 5. This CDR3 is 14 amino acids long. The CDR3 DNA sequence: TGCGCCAGCAGCTTGGCAGGGGGCATAGGAAAACTGTTTTTT. It is translated as CASSLAGGIGKLFF.

The gene calls are TRBV4-2 and TRBJ2-1; TRBD2 matches 13 bases. The V and J ends lost 5 bases and 10 bases, in that order; junction bases with no gene match: 8. The germline gives CDR1 LGHNA, CDR2 YNFKEQ. The CDR3 totals 15 residues. The CDR3 loop is CASSEGLAGAREQFF. As DNA, the CDR3 is TGTGCCAGCAGCGAAGGACTAGCGGGGGCGCGCGAGCAGTTCTTC.

The V call is TRBV20-1, the J call TRBJ1-2, with D tentatively TRBD1 (6 bases). Germline CDR1 and CDR2: DFQATT and SNEGSKA (reference sequence). The V and J ends lost 6 bases and 4 bases respectively, with 9 bases between them. The CDR3 runs 11 residues. The CDR3 region has the DNA TGCAGTGCCACAGGGCCCTATGGCTACACCTTC. Amino acids: CSATGPYGYTF.

The chain links TRBV5-4 to TRBJ2-3, with 9 bases fitting TRBD1. This CDR3 spans 13 amino acids. Germline-derived CDR1 and CDR2 are SGHNT and YYREEE (reference sequence). With 4 bases clipped from V and 6 bases from J, the junction kept 3 bases outside the gene matches. The CDR3 region is CASSQTGGDTQYF. The CDR3 DNA is TGTGCCAGCAGCCAGACAGGGGGGGATACGCAGTATTTT.

The sample holds one count of this clone. CDR3 coding DNA: TGTGCCACCAGCAGCCTTAGCGGGAGGGGTGAGCAGTACTTC. Protein: CATSSLSGRGEQYF. This sequence joins TRBV15 and TRBJ2-7; 11 positions agree with TRBD2. Germline V gives CDR1 LNHNV, CDR2 YYDKDF (reference sequence). V shed 3 bases, J shed 7 bases, and the junction held 5 bases outside the gene matches. CDR3 length: 14 residues. The full variable domain, its missing parts supplied by reference TRBV15 and TRBJ2-7, is DAMVIQNPRYQVTQFGKPVTLSCSQTLNHNVMYWYQQKSSQAPKLLFHYYDKDFNNEADTPDNFQSRRPNTSFCFLDIRSPGLGDTAMYLCATSSLSGRGEQYFGPGTRLTVT.

The V call is TRBV7-9, the J call TRBJ2-7; D is possibly TRBD1 (6 bases). The germline V and J ends were trimmed by 5 bases and 2 bases, with 19 bases remaining between them. The length of the CDR3 is 16 residues. Germline V lookup: CDR1 SEHNR, CDR2 FQNEAQ (reference sequence). The CDR3 protein is CASSMPQGKATYEQYF. In DNA, the CDR3 is TGTGCCAGCAGCATGCCTCAGGGGAAGGCCACCTACGAGCAGTACTTC.

This rearrangement joins TRBV27 to TRBJ1-4; D remains ambiguous. V shed 3 bases and J shed 8 bases, with 7 bases lying between them. The germline gives CDR1 MNHEY, CDR2 SMNVEV (reference sequence). The CDR3 sequence is 12 residues long. The CDR3 loop is CASSFSGEKLFF. CDR3 in DNA: TGTGCCAGCAGTTTTTCGGGGGAAAAACTGTTTTTT.

V and J are TRBV19 and TRBJ2-1; D perhaps matches TRBD2 (6 bases). Germline loops: CDR1 LNHDA, CDR2 SQIVND (reference sequence). Trimming cost V 2 bases and J 2 bases, with 10 bases left between them. The CDR3 is made up of 15 amino acids. The CDR3 reads CASSILSGPYNEQFF. The CDR3 nucleotides read TGTGCCAGTAGTATACTAAGCGGGCCCTACAATGAGCAGTTCTTC.

CDR3 sequence (DNA): TGTGCCAGCAGTGGTCGACTAGCGGGGGGCCCCAGCTCCTACAATGAGCAGTTCTTC. Its translation is CASSGRLAGGPSSYNEQFF. The chain recombines TRBV2 with TRBJ2-1; TRBD2 aligns across 13 bases. V was clipped by 4 bases and J by 0 bases; unmatched bases: 9. This CDR3 is 19 amino acids long. Germline CDR1 reads SNHLY; CDR2 reads FYNNEI.

V usage is TRBV5-1 and J usage is TRBJ2-1; 9 bases map to TRBD1. Losses at the gene ends were 6 bases for V and 7 bases for J; bases not matched to a gene: 14. Germline values: CDR1 SGHRS, CDR2 YFSETQ. This CDR3 comprises 16 residues. The DNA of the CDR3 is TGCGCCAGCAAGAGAGAACGGGACAGGGTTGCGAATGAGCAGTTCTTC. Protein: CASKRERDRVANEQFF.

The CDR3 sequence: CAGQGASYEQYF. The CDR3 nucleotides are TGTGCCGGACAGGGGGCTTCCTACGAGCAGTACTTC. The chain is built from TRBV6-1 and TRBJ2-7; 11 bases agree with TRBD1. This CDR3 has 12 amino acids. V trimming: 11 bases; J trimming: 1 base; junction bases outside the gene matches: 1. From germline, CDR1 is MNHNS and CDR2 SASEGT.

The chain carries TRBV9 and TRBJ2-7, with 10 bases lining up with TRBD2. Germline values: CDR1 SGDLS, CDR2 YYNGEE. The CDR3 is 14 residues long. The V gene end was trimmed by 0 bases and the J gene end by 5 bases; junction bases not matched to a gene: 2. CDR3 protein: CASSVGTSGDEQYF. The CDR3 region has the DNA TGTGCCAGCAGCGTAGGGACTAGCGGAGACGAGCAGTACTTC.

The CDR3 region is CASSLEYSKLFF. The CDR3 coding sequence is TGTGCCAGCAGCTTAGAATATTCTAAACTGTTTTTT. The chain is built from TRBV7-4 and TRBJ1-4, with D hard to call. The CDR3 runs to 12 residues. In germline, CDR1 is SGHVT, CDR2 SQSDAQ. V was cut by 1 base and J by 11 bases, with 8 bases left in between.

This chain uses TRBV5-1 with TRBJ1-2; 8 bases match TRBD1. The CDR3 is made up of 17 amino acids. Germline trimming cut 3 bases from V and 2 bases from J; bases unmatched to any gene: 12. Germline V CDR1 and CDR2: SGHRS, YFSETQ. CDR3 DNA sequence: TGCGCCAGCAGCTCGACAGGGGAGAAAAGGTCAAACTATGGCTACACCTTC. Amino acids: CASSSTGEKRSNYGYTF.

The V and J genes are TRBV5-1 and TRBJ1-3; D perhaps matches TRBD1 (6 bases). CDR1 is SGHRS, CDR2 YFSETQ, per germline. This CDR3 is 15 amino acids long. Trimming took off 3 bases at V and 0 bases at J, with 10 bases between the two ends. The CDR3 protein is CASSSTGPSGNTIYF. CDR3 DNA: TGCGCCAGCAGCTCTACAGGGCCCTCTGGAAACACCATATATTTT.

This chain connects TRBV19 to TRBJ2-7; D might be TRBD1 (5 bases). CDR1 is LNHDA, CDR2 SQIVND, per germline (reference sequence). The CDR3 covers 14 residues. V shed 4 bases and J shed 3 bases, with 13 bases lying between them. The CDR3 spells CASSNGIGVYEQYF. CDR3 bases: TGTGCCAGTAGTAATGGGATAGGGGTCTACGAGCAGTACTTC.

Regarding this clone: Sequence at one end of the junction differs from germline and may be a read error. CDR3 coding DNA: TGTGCCAGCAGCCAAGGTAGCACCTTCCAAGAGACCCAGTACTTC. The encoded protein is CASSQGSTFQETQYF. This chain joins TRBV4-1 and TRBJ2-5; no definite D call. The CDR3 runs 15 residues. CDR1 is MGHRA, CDR2 YSYEKL, per germline.

This clone was seen only a few times. The chain uses TRBV10-3 and TRBJ2-2, with D perhaps matching TRBD2 (6 bases). The CDR3 consists of 15 residues. Germline V lookup: CDR1 ENHRY, CDR2 SYGVKD. Trimming took off 6 bases at V and 5 bases at J, with 16 bases between the two ends. CDR3 region: CAISRPGEDTGELFF. The DNA for the CDR3 is TGTGCCATCAGCCGCCCGGGGGAAGATACCGGGGAGCTGTTTTTT.

V and J are TRBV5-1 and TRBJ2-1; 7 bases line up with TRBD1. The trim removed 2 bases at V and 7 bases at J, leaving 6 bases unmatched. Germline V gene lookup returns CDR1 SGHRS and CDR2 YFSETQ. This CDR3 comprises 14 residues. CDR3 sequence (DNA): TGCGCCAGCAGCTTCGAAGACAGGGCGAATGAGCAGTTCTTC. It is translated as CASSFEDRANEQFF.